This TCR beta chain derives from a study of blood T cell repertoires in COVID-19. Study background: COVID-19 samples from acute and convalescent phases originated in the United States, Italy and Spain. PBMCs, B-cell-depleted T cells, or T cells provided the cDNA or gDNA that made up the material.

The germline V gene encodes CDR1 SGHTA and CDR2 FQGNSA. The germline V and J ends were trimmed by 3 bases and 0 bases, with 11 bases remaining between them. CDR3 length: 15 residues. Original processing methods: Reference gene primers were amplified, and this amplification served to estimate nucleated cell counts. Repertoires were generated with immunoSEQ multiplex PCR, while TCRdb's copy carries only in-frame clones and drops some. The DNA gave D and trimming, while V, J and clone size come from that table. The profile shows tens of thousands of clones, 86% of them singletons. The chain is built from TRBV7-2 and TRBJ1-2; no definite D call. Sequenced material: peripheral blood. The TCR comes from a human donor in a cohort sampled during active COVID-19. The CDR3 region is CASSFSTNTNYGYTF. The DNA for the CDR3 is TGTGCCAGCAGCTTCAGTACGAACACTAACTATGGCTACACCTTC.